The source of this T cell receptor (beta chain) is a study of cytomegalovirus exposure and HLA in healthy donors. Study background: A data release that came early held tens of millions of unique TCRs from HLA-typed donors. Findings and caveats of the study: When analyzed later, a missense DCLRE1C variant was found to be linked to TCR beta V- and J-gene trimming. Earlier results showed most TCR beta V segments being productive about 87% or about 30% of the time.

CDR3 length: 14 residues. Germline V gene lookup returns CDR1 SGHNT and CDR2 YENEEA. Germline trimming cut 4 bases from V and 6 bases from J; bases unmatched to any gene: 7. It was with 60 Vbeta and 13 Jbeta primers that the PCR ran. Repertoires were generated with immunoSEQ multiplex PCR, while TCRdb's copy carries only in-frame clones and drops some. This table has under 300,000 clones, 85% to 95% appearing once. A note on this clone: Its matching antigen is unknown.

The chain employs TRBV11-3 and TRBJ1-1, with 8 bases that match TRBD1. The receptor's source is a girl aged 2 to 9 in good health and CMV-seronegative. Sequencing was performed on PBMCs. CDR3 region: CASSSGQGSAEAFF. The CDR3 nucleotides read TGTGCCAGCAGCTCCGGACAGGGTTCGGCTGAAGCTTTCTTT.